This T cell receptor (beta chain) was sequenced for a study of blood T cell repertoires in COVID-19. The V segment lost 6 bases and the J segment 1 base; nucleotides outside the gene matches: 0. Germline V gives CDR1 MNHEY, CDR2 SVGAGI. The length of the CDR3 is 14 residues. Using immunoSEQ multiplex PCR, the repertoire was profiled, and TCRdb retains in-frame clones only, with some absent. The data contain fewer than 65,000 clones, 89% of them singletons. With respect to this clone: The sample contains more than one DNA sequence encoding this CDR3.

Sequencing used peripheral blood. The rearrangement joins TRBV6-5 to TRBJ2-2, with 9 bases lining up with TRBD1. The sequence was obtained from a man in his 60s with acute or convalescent COVID-19. The CDR3 sequence is CASRDRGNTGELFF. The CDR3 coding sequence is TGTGCCAGCAGGGACAGGGGGAACACCGGGGAGCTGTTTTTT.